The table lists the clone carrying this T cell receptor beta chain with a count of one. Its specificity is unknown. The data were taken from a study of OX40 agonist ivuxolimab in advanced cancers. Study-wide background: In this trial design, patients received ivuxolimab intravenously at 0.01 to 10 mg/kg every 2 weeks. Participants averaged about 60 years of age (range roughly 23 to 90) and were around 85% male. Of the participants, approximately 38% had some prior anti-PD-1, anti-PD-L1 or anti-CTLA-4 therapy, which was allowed. Study-wide results and limits: CD8+ T cells (on average) carried more expanded clones than CD4+ T cells.

The ends were cut back, 0 bases at V and 4 bases at J, with 9 bases in the middle. Germline loops: CDR1 LNHNV, CDR2 YYDKDF (reference sequence). This CDR3 has 15 amino acids. Measured with immunoSEQ multiplex PCR; TCRdb has only the in-frame clones, and not every one. The sample has over 45,000 clones, around 81% seen once; the top ten hold about 4.3%. The chain joins TRBV15 to TRBJ2-2; D tentatively reads TRBD1 or TRBD2 (5 bases each). Sequencing was performed on CD4+ or CD8+ T cells sorted from blood, taken in a trial of the OX40 agonist ivuxolimab. This clonotype was obtained from an adult with an advanced solid tumor such as melanoma, head and neck, liver or kidney cancer. CDR3: CATSRDEGLTGELFF. For the CDR3, the DNA is TGTGCCACCAGCAGAGATGAGGGGCTCACCGGGGAGCTGTTTTTT.